A single sample is the source of the 28 T cell receptor beta chains below, sequenced in a study of tumor-infiltrating lymphocytes in primary liver carcinoma. Synthesis of TCR beta cDNA was carried out from 500 ng total RNA with a constant-region primer. The TCR beta library was amplified through three nested multiplex PCR rounds in a modified ARM-PCR procedure. With TRBV1-TRBV30 forward primers and a C-beta reverse primer, the first two PCR rounds were run for roughly 9 cycles each. TCRdb passed the multiplex PCR reads through MiXCR, listing each CDR3 protein once. The sample lists about 32,000 distinct CDR3 sequences, roughly 74% occurring once. Unsorted bulk tissue (roughly 19-30 mg) underwent RNA and DNA co-extraction. The sequenced sample consisted of liver tumor tissue from sampling region 4. Indicated subset: tumor region T4, right-lateral pole. These receptors originate from a man aged 40-50 years with primary liver carcinoma and hepatitis B virus infection.

Regarding this clonotype: The junction differs from germline at one of its ends, possibly a read error. This chain joins TRBV4-2 and TRBJ2-1, with D tentatively TRBD2 (6 bases). Germline assignment: CDR1 LGHNA and CDR2 YNFKEQ. The CDR3 is 16 amino acids. The CDR3 spells CTSSQDGGRFYNEQFF. In DNA, the CDR3 is TGTACCAGCAGCCAAGATGGGGGGAGGTTCTACAATGAGCAGTTCTTC.

Notes on this clonotype: The junction differs from germline at one of its ends, possibly a read error. The chain is built from TRBV4-2 and TRBJ2-3, with 7 bases aligning to TRBD2. This CDR3 region has 17 residues. Germline V gene sequence: CDR1 LGHNA, CDR2 YNFKEQ. CDR3 protein: CAGSQGSSGFNTDRQYF. The CDR3 nucleotides read TGCGCCGGCAGCCAAGGAAGTAGCGGGTTTAACACAGATAGGCAGTATTTT.

The rearrangement uses TRBV7-2 and TRBJ2-4; D might be TRBD1 or TRBD2, each matching 5 bases. In germline, CDR1 is SGHTA, CDR2 FQGNSA. V was clipped by 6 bases and J by 12 bases, with 21 bases between them. CDR3 length equals 14 residues. In DNA form, the CDR3 reads TGTGCCAGCAGTTCCCCCGGGACCACAGACGCTCAGTACTTC. This translates into CASSSPGTTDAQYF.

This clonotype was counted once. One end of the junction varies from germline; a read error may be responsible. This chain links TRBV5-4 with TRBJ2-2; 9 nucleotides align to TRBD2. Germline CDR1 is SGHNT and CDR2 is YYREEE (reference sequence). The CDR3 is 17 residues long. CDR3 protein: CANSLRLAGKNTRELFF. Written as DNA, the CDR3 is TGTGCCAATAGCTTGCGGCTAGCGGGAAAGAACACCAGGGAGCTGTTTTTT.

The chain links TRBV28 to TRBJ1-2, with D unresolved. CDR1 and CDR2 (germline): MDHEN, SYDVKM. There are 13 residues in the CDR3. Trimming removed 6 bases from V and 4 bases from J, with 12 bases in between. CDR3 DNA: TGTGCCAGCAGCGTCCAGGACGGCTATGGCTACACCTTC. Amino acid sequence: CASSVQDGYGYTF.

Comment on this clonotype: An end of the junction differs from the germline gene, which may be a read error. The rearrangement joins TRBV11-2 to TRBJ2-7, with 9 bases fitting TRBD1. The CDR3 has 15 residues. Germline CDR1 and CDR2: SGHAT and FQNNGV. DNA for the CDR3: TGTGCCAGCTGCATACGATGGACAGGGGAAAACGAGCAGTATTTC. It is translated as CASCIRWTGENEQYF.

The DNA for the CDR3 is TGTGCCAGCAGTCAGACCCGACTAGTCCCCGGTCGGGCACCTGGGGCCAACGTCCTGACTTTC. Protein sequence: CASSQTRLVPGRAPGANVLTF. The V and J genes are TRBV12-3 or TRBV12-4 and TRBJ2-6; a weak D match, TRBD2 (6 bases). The CDR3 extends over 21 amino acids. Trimming shortened V by 5 bases and J by 2 bases, and 28 bases separated the two germline ends.

The rearrangement uses TRBV6-2 or TRBV6-3 and TRBJ1-1; 10 nucleotides agree with TRBD1. CDR3 length: 14 residues. Germline V lookup: CDR1 MNHEY, CDR2 SVGEGT. CDR3 region: CTNSWTGGNTEAFF. CDR3 nucleotide sequence: TGTACCAACAGTTGGACAGGGGGTAACACTGAAGCTTTCTTT.

The chain uses TRBV29-1 and TRBJ2-5, with 7 bases that match TRBD1. Germline CDR1 is SQVTM and CDR2 is ANQGSEA. CDR3 length: 10 residues. This CDR3 is CSGGQKTQYF. DNA of the CDR3: TGCAGTGGGGGACAGAAGACCCAGTACTTC.

The V and J genes are TRBV29-1 and TRBJ1-4; perhaps TRBD1 as D (5 bases). The V end was cut by 0 bases, the J end by 10 bases, with 18 bases between. Per germline, CDR1 SQVTM and CDR2 ANQGSEA. The CDR3 covers 15 residues. CDR3 in amino acids: CSVEDMEGRRGKLFF. CDR3 DNA: TGCAGCGTTGAAGACATGGAGGGAAGAAGGGGAAAACTGTTTTTT.

Note on this clonotype: At one end, the junction sequence differs from germline, possibly due to a read error. The chain employs TRBV11-1 and TRBJ1-2; D is unclear. Looked up from germline, CDR1 is SGHAT and CDR2 is FQDESV (reference sequence). The CDR3 is made up of 13 amino acids. In DNA form, the CDR3 reads TGTGCCAGCAGCTTGGCCCATTACTACGGCTACACCTTC. It translates to CASSLAHYYGYTF.

A note on this clonotype: The junction does not match germline at one end; this may be a read error. V usage is TRBV10-2 and J usage is TRBJ1-5; no reliable D call. The CDR3 is 16 amino acids. CDR1 and CDR2 (germline): WSHSY, SAAADI. The CDR3 DNA sequence: TGCCCCAGCAGTGAGCTCGATCGGGGAGGGAATCAGCCCCATCATTTT. Protein: CPSSELDRGGNQPHHF.

On this clonotype itself: This is likely a read error, given that the CDR3 carries no conserved phenylalanine or tryptophan at its end. This sequence joins TRBV28 and TRBJ2-6, with D possibly TRBD1 on 5 matching bases. Trimming shortened V by 3 bases and J by 4 bases, and 19 bases separated the two germline ends. This CDR3 region has 18 residues. CDR1 and CDR2 (germline): MDHEN, SYDVKM. The CDR3 DNA is TGTGCCAGCAGTTTTCAGGGCACCTCTTCTGGGGGGGCCAACGTCCTGACTTTA. Its translation: CASSFQGTSSGGANVLTL.

About this clonotype itself: At one boundary the junction diverges from the germline segment, which might be a read error. The V gene is TRBV4-2, the J gene TRBJ1-5; no definite D call. CDR3 length: 16 amino acids. Looked up from germline, CDR1 is LGHNA and CDR2 is YNFKEQ. CDR3 in amino acids: CGSSEAAGAGNQPQHF. For the CDR3, the DNA is TGCGGCAGCAGCGAGGCGGCGGGAGCAGGCAATCAACCCCAGCATTTT.

The chain recombines TRBV6-6 with TRBJ2-7; D may be TRBD2 (7 bases). The CDR3 spans 14 residues. The germline V gene has CDR1 MNHNY and CDR2 SVGAGI (reference sequence). The CDR3 region is CGSYPEGGGDEQYF. CDR3 DNA sequence: TGTGGCAGTTACCCCGAAGGGGGGGGAGACGAGCAGTACTTC.

This clonotype was detected only a few times. This may be a read error: a much more frequent sequence differs by one nucleotide. The chain carries TRBV10-2 and TRBJ1-3, with unresolved D. The germline CDR1 and CDR2 sequences are WSHSY and SAAADI. This CDR3 is built from 12 residues. CDR3 protein: CAGKASGNTICF. The CDR3 nucleotides are TGCGCCGGCAAGGCCTCTGGAAACACCATATGTTTT.

Comment on this clonotype: At one end, the junction sequence differs from germline, possibly due to a read error. The chain carries TRBV4-3 and TRBJ2-3, with D possibly TRBD2 on 5 matching bases. Per germline, CDR1 LGHNA and CDR2 YSLEER. The CDR3 length is 15 residues. CDR3 DNA sequence: TGCGTCAGCAGGCAGCGACTAACGGGCACAGATACGCAGTATTTT. Its protein is CVSRQRLTGTDTQYF.

This clonotype appeared a few times. This CDR3 fails to terminate in the conserved phenylalanine or tryptophan, so it likely reflects a read error. The V gene is TRBV29-1, the J gene TRBJ2-6; D is ambiguous. Germline lookup yields CDR1 SQVTM and CDR2 ANQGSEA. This CDR3 region has 13 residues. CDR3 sequence: CSVTGSRAKVLTY. CDR3 in DNA: TGCAGCGTCACGGGCTCTAGGGCCAAGGTCCTGACTTAC.

In regard to this clonotype: Lacking the conserved final phenylalanine or tryptophan, this CDR3 likely reflects a read error. The J gene is TRBJ1-4, the V gene TRBV4-2; no firm D call. V was shortened by 5 bases and J by 7 bases, with 11 bases between the two germline ends. The germline CDR1 and CDR2 sequences are LGHNA and YNFKEQ. The CDR3 consists of 13 residues. The CDR3 reads CASSKSHREKLFS. The CDR3 nucleotides read TGTGCCAGCAGCAAGTCCCACCGTGAAAAACTGTTTTCT.

Notes on this clonotype: The CDR3 does not close with the conserved phenylalanine or tryptophan, likely indicating a read error. This sequence joins TRBV4-2 and TRBJ2-1, with D possibly TRBD2 on 6 matching bases. Germline CDR1 and CDR2: LGHNA and YNFKEQ. CDR3 length equals 15 residues. The CDR3 DNA reads as TGTGCCTGCAGCCAAGATTGGACTACCGGAGGTGAGCAGTTCTTG. It encodes CACSQDWTTGGEQFL.

On this clonotype: The CDR3 does not close with the conserved phenylalanine or tryptophan, likely indicating a read error. This rearrangement joins TRBV11-2 to TRBJ2-7, with D possibly TRBD1 on 5 matching bases. This CDR3 region has 14 residues. Per germline, CDR1 SGHAT and CDR2 FQNNGV. The CDR3 protein is CASSSNRSSYEQYY. In nucleotides, the CDR3 is TGTGCAAGCAGCTCTAACAGGAGCTCCTACGAGCAGTACTAC.

This sequence joins TRBV5-5 and TRBJ2-3; 8 bases fit TRBD1. Germline values: CDR1 SGHKS, CDR2 YYEKEE (reference sequence). The J segment lost 8 bases and the V segment lost 4 bases, leaving 18 bases of the junction unmatched. CDR3 size: 17 residues. CDR3 protein: CASSRGAGTGGIVTQYF. The CDR3 DNA sequence: TGTGCCAGCAGCCGGGGAGCCGGGACAGGTGGCATAGTTACGCAGTATTTT.

Of note for this clonotype: The junction differs from germline at one of its ends, possibly a read error. In nucleotides, the CDR3 is TGTGTCAGCAGTGAGGAATGGGCCGGGGCCAACGTCCTGACTTTC. Its protein product is CVSSEEWAGANVLTF. The chain employs TRBV6-2 or TRBV6-3 and TRBJ2-6, with unresolved D. The CDR3 is made up of 15 amino acids. Looked up from germline, CDR1 is MNHEY and CDR2 is SVGEGT.

Concerning this clonotype itself: The conserved phenylalanine or tryptophan normally closing the CDR3 is absent here, so this likely arose from a read error. It is unclear where the CDR3 begins or ends on the DNA, so no DNA is shown, and the CDR3 is as TCRdb lists it. V is TRBV30 and J is TRBJ2-7; whether TRBD1, the table's D call, matches the DNA was not checked. Per germline, CDR1 GTSNPN and CDR2 SVGIG (reference sequence). The CDR3 adds up to 13 amino acids, both ends counted. The CDR3 loop reads CASPGQPPYEQYL.

Remarks on this clonotype: Being one base from a much bigger clone, this may be a read error. The final CDR3 position lacks the conserved phenylalanine or tryptophan, pointing to a likely read error. The chain couples TRBV5-1 to TRBJ2-5; D gene uncertain. Trimming stripped 2 bases from V and 0 bases from J, with 11 bases between. The CDR3 totals 15 residues. From germline, CDR1 is SGHRS and CDR2 YFSETQ. The CDR3 coding sequence is TGCGCCAGCAGCTTCCCCGGGCGGAACCAAGAGACCCAGTACCTC. As protein: CASSFPGRNQETQYL.

Details on this clonotype: A read error may produce the germline difference seen at one junction end. The J gene is TRBJ2-1, the V gene TRBV12-3 or TRBV12-4, with TRBD2 matching over 11 bases. This CDR3 contains 15 residues. The CDR3 DNA reads TGTGCCAGTAGTTTAGCGGGAGGGCCCTACAATGTGCAGTTCTTC. Amino acid sequence: CASSLAGGPYNVQFF.

In regard to this clonotype: Compared with germline, one end of the junction differs, possibly owing to a read error. The CDR3: CASSRDDRVNTGEPFF. CDR3 nucleotide sequence: TGCGCCAGTAGCCGGGACGACAGAGTGAACACCGGGGAACCGTTTTTT. The rearrangement links TRBV4-1 to TRBJ2-2, with D perhaps matching TRBD1 or TRBD2 (5 bases each). The CDR3 consists of 16 residues. Germline loops: CDR1 MGHRA, CDR2 YSYEKL.

This clonotype has only a few counts. A junction end diverges from the germline sequence, so it may reflect a read error. This chain connects TRBV11-3 to TRBJ2-1, with D uncertain. The CDR3 consists of 14 residues. Germline values: CDR1 SGHNT, CDR2 YENEEA. The CDR3 DNA sequence: TGTGCCAACAGCTTAGGCGCCTCGAACAATGAGCAATTCTTC. Amino acid sequence: CANSLGASNNEQFF.